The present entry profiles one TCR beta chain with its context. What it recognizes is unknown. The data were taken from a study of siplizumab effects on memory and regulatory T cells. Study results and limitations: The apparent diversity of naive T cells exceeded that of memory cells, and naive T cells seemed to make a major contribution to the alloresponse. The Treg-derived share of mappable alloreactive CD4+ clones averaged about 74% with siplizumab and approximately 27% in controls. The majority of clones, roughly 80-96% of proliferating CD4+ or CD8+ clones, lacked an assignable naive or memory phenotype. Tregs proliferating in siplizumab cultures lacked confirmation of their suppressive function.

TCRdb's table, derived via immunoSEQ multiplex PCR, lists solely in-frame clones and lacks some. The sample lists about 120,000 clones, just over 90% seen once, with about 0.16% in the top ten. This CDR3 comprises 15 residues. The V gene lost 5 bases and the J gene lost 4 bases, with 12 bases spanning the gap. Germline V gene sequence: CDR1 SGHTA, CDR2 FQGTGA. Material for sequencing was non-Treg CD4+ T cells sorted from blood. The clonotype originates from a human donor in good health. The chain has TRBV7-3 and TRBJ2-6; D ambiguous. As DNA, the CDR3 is TGTGCCAGCAGCCCCCAGGCGGTAGGGGCCAACGTCCTGACTTTC. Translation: CASSPQAVGANVLTF.